This T cell receptor beta chain is drawn from a study of T cell responses to AZD1222 COVID-19 vaccine. Germline-derived CDR1 and CDR2 are MNHNS and SASEGT. This CDR3 spans 15 amino acids. The ends were cut back, 1 base at V and 2 bases at J, with 11 bases in the middle. Data came from immunoSEQ multiplex PCR; TCRdb stores just in-frame clones and leaves some out. The sample has 100,000 to 150,000 clones; 75% to 90% are singletons. This sequence was found in an adult in good health. The V call is TRBV6-1, the J call TRBJ1-1; D gene unclear. Sequenced material: peripheral blood, taken on day 0 of AZD1222 vaccination. The CDR3 DNA reads TGTGCCAGCAGTGAAGTTCGATCCAAAAACACTGAAGCTTTCTTT. It specifies CASSEVRSKNTEAFF.